This T cell receptor (beta chain) originates from a study of blood T cell repertoires in COVID-19. As for the study in general: COVID-19 samples from acute and convalescent phases originated in the United States, Italy and Spain.

Trimming removed 0 bases from V and 3 bases from J, with 16 bases in between. CDR1 is SGHDT and CDR2 is YYEEEE in the germline V gene. CDR3 size: 16 residues. What the recovered Cohort 3 donors had was two negative PCRs, clearance, or symptom resolution. Sequencing was performed with immunoSEQ multiplex PCR; in TCRdb, only in-frame clones are kept and a portion is missing. The sample shows 330,000 or so clones, about 90% of them seen only once. The clonotype was recovered from a man aged 30 to 39 who had recovered from COVID-19. What was sequenced was PBMCs or T cells enriched from blood (not recorded which). V usage is TRBV5-6 and J usage is TRBJ2-7; a weak D match, TRBD2 (5 bases). The CDR3 DNA reads as TGTGCCAGCAGCTTGGAAGGCGGGTGGCTAAACTACGAGCAGTACTTC. Translated, it gives CASSLEGGWLNYEQYF.